The following is a T cell receptor beta chain sequence with its context. This clone's antigen is unknown. There are no base qualities to consult, and no much larger clone falls within one base. TCRdb lists the instrument as Illumina NovaSeq 6000. cDNA libraries for TCRalpha and TCRbeta were prepared by 5'RACE using constant-segment primers, with sample barcodes and unique molecular identifiers added. Trizol reagent was used to extract RNA from every sample. The libraries were amplified in two PCR steps, and the second step added a second sample barcode and Illumina TruSeq adapters. Sequencing of libraries was performed on an Illumina NovaSeq with 2 x 150 bp paired-end reads. As for how the authors treated the data: Reads were demultiplexed and collapsed into UMI-guided consensus sequences with migec v1.2.7. With mixcr v2.1.11, UMI consensuses were aligned to TRA and TRB V and J templates and assembled into clonotypes. Clonotypes were classified as expanded or contracted when called significant by both edgeR and NoisET, with noise models trained on biological replicates. For edgeR calls, a false discovery rate-adjusted p below 0.01 and a log2 fold-change threshold of 1 were applied. PCA with hierarchical clustering of max-normalized trajectories of the 1000 most abundant clonotypes was used as exploratory dynamics analysis. Separately sequenced CD4+ and CD8+ repertoires were used to assign the CD4 or CD8 phenotype of responding clones. TCRdb reanalyzed the raw reads on its own, using fastp at Q25 for trimming and MiXCR for clone calling, and kept in-frame beta chains. When rows share a CDR3 protein, they turn into one entry using the most common DNA and genes. TCRdb's processing, not the study's, gives the V and J calls here. A total of around 300,000 distinct CDR3 sequences appear in this sample, approximately 8.4% of them only once. The top ten clones comprise under 25% of the sample.

The CDR3 has 14 amino acids, counting the end cysteine and phenylalanine. The only DNA kept is the CDR3, 42 bases in frame from the first base. V is pared back by 0 bases and J by 6 bases, with 10 bases lying between the germline termini. Based on the germline V gene, the CDR1 and CDR2 sequences are MGHRA and YSYEKL. Ficoll-Paque density gradient centrifugation was the method used to isolate PBMCs. The record originates from a study of T-cell memory formation after mild COVID-19 (TCRdb year 2021). About the investigation overall: TCR sequence clusters from the two donors were largely donor specific. Two young, previously healthy adult volunteers made up the cohort, one male and one female. T-cell clones expanding and contracting after mild COVID-19 in two donors were tracked by longitudinal TCRalpha and TCRbeta repertoire sequencing.

The paper as a whole reports these results and caveats: Whether the second-wave clones peaking on day 37 were SARS-CoV-2 specific was not confirmed. The detection of some responding clones in pre-infection memory suggests that pre-existing cross-reactive memory T cells joined the SARS-CoV-2 response. Only a couple of mild cases were covered by the study, and larger cohorts that include severe cases with pre-infection samples were considered necessary. Clones contracting from day 15 to 85 had balanced CD4/CD8 phenotypes, while a second wave expanding from day 15 to 37 was biased towards CD4+. Contracting CD4+ clones appeared mostly in the CM and EM memory subsets, whereas CD8+ clones were enriched in EMRA.

Recombination joined TRBV4-1 with TRBJ2-3; the D gene assignment is ambiguous. The source is a man younger than 35 who had mild COVID-19 (a few samples of this study predate the infection). The sample titles of this study are shuffled in the database, so cell type and time point are left out; the donor was told from shared clones. The material sequenced was PBMCs or a T cell subset sorted from them (not recorded which). The DNA is as follows: TGCGCCAGCAGCCAAGAGAGGCCGGCCGATACGCAGTATTTT. Its protein product is CASSQERPADTQYF.